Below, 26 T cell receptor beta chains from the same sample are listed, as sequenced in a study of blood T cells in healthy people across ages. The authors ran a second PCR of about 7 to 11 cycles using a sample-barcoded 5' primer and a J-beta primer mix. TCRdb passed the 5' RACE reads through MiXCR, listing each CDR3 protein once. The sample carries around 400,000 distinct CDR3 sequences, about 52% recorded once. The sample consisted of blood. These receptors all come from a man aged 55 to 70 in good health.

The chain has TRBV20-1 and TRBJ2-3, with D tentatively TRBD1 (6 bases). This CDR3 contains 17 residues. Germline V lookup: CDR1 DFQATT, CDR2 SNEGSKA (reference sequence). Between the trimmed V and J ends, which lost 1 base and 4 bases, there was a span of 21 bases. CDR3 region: CSARAGQRNLFADTQYF. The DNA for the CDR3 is TGCAGTGCTAGAGCCGGACAGCGGAACTTATTTGCAGATACGCAGTATTTT.

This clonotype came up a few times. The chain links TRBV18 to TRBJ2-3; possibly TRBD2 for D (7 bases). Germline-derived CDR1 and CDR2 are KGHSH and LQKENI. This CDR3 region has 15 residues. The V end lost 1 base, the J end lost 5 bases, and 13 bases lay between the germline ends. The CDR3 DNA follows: TGTGCCAGCTCACCACGGGGGGGGCCGGGAGATACGCAGTATTTT. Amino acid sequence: CASSPRGGPGDTQYF.

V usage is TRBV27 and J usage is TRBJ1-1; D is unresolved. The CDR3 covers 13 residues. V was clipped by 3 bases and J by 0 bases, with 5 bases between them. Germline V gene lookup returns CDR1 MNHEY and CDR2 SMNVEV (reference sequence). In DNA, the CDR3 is TGTGCCAGCAGTTTGCTGGTGAACACTGAAGCTTTCTTT. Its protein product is CASSLLVNTEAFF.

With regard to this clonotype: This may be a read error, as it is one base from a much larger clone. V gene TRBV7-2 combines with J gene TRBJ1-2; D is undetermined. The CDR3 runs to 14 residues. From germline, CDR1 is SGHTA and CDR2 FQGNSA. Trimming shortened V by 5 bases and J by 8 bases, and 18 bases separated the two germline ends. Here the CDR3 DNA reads TGTGCCAGCAGCGTTATGACGGACCTGAGGGGCTACACCTTC. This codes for CASSVMTDLRGYTF.

The CDR3 DNA follows: TGTGCCAGCAGCCAAGAGCGGGAGGGTTATACGCAGTATTTT. It yields the protein CASSQEREGYTQYF. The chain recombines TRBV4-2 with TRBJ2-3; 9 bases line up with TRBD2. CDR1 LGHNA and CDR2 YNFKEQ come from the germline V gene. The CDR3 runs 14 residues. J gave up 7 bases and V 0 bases, and 2 bases lay outside the gene matches.

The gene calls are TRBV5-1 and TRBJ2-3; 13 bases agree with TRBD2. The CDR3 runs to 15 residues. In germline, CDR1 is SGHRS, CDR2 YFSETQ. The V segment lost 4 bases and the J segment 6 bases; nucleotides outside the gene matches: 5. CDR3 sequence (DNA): TGCGCCAGCAGCCCGGGACTAGCGGGATCCGATACGCAGTATTTT. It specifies CASSPGLAGSDTQYF.

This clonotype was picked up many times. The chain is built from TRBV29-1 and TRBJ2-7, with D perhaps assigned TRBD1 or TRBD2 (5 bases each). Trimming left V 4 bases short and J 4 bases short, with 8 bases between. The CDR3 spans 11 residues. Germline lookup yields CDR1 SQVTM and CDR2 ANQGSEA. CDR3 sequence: CSVGGTYEQYF. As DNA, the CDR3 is TGCAGCGTTGGGGGGACGTACGAGCAGTACTTC.

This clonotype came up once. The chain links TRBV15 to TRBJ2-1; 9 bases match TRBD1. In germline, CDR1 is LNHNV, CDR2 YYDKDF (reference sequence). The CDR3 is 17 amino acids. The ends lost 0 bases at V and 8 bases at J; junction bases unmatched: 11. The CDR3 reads CATSRDVPGTGIDEQFF. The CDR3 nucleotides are TGTGCCACCAGCAGAGATGTCCCGGGGACAGGGATCGATGAGCAGTTCTTC.

CDR3 region: CSVVDAEISTDTQYF. Written as DNA, the CDR3 is TGCAGCGTTGTTGATGCGGAGATTAGCACAGATACGCAGTATTTT. J is TRBJ2-3 and V is TRBV29-1; D is unresolved. With 4 bases removed from V and 0 bases from J, the gap between germline ends came to 14 bases. Germline V CDR1 and CDR2: SQVTM, ANQGSEA. The length of the CDR3 is 15 residues.

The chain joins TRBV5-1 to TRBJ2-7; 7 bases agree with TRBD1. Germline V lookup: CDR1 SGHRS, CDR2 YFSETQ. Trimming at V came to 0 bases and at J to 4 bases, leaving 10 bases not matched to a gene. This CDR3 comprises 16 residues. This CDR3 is CASSLVAGTAAYEQYF. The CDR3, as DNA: TGCGCCAGCAGCTTGGTGGCCGGGACAGCAGCTTACGAGCAGTACTTC.

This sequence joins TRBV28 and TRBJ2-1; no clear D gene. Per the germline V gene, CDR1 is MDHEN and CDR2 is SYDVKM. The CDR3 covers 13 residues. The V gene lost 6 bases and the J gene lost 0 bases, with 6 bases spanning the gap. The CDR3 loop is CASRGFSYNEQFF. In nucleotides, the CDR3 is TGTGCCAGCAGGGGATTCTCCTACAATGAGCAGTTCTTC.

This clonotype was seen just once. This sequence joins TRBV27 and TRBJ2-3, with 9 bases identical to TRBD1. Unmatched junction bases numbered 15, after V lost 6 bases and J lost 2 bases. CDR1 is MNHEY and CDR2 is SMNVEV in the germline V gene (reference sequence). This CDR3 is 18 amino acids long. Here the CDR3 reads CASSPETAGTGNTDTQYF. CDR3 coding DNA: TGTGCCAGCAGCCCGGAAACTGCCGGGACAGGGAACACAGATACGCAGTATTTT.

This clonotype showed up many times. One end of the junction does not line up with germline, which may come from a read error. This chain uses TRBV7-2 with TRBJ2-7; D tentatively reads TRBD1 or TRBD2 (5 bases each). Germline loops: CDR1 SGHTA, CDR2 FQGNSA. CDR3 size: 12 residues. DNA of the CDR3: TGCGCCAGCAGCTTGGTGGGGGACGAGCAGTACTTC. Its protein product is CASSLVGDEQYF.

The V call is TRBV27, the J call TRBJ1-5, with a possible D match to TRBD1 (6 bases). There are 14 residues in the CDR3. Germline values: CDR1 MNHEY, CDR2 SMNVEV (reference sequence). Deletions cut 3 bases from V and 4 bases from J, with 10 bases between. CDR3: CASSFRTANQPQHF. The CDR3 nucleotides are TGTGCCAGCAGTTTTCGGACAGCAAATCAGCCCCAGCATTTT.

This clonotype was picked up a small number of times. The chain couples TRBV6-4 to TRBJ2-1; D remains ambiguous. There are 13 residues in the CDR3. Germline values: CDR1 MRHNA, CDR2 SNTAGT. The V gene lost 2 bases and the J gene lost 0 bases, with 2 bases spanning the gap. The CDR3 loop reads CASSDSSYNEQFF. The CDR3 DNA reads TGTGCCAGCAGTGACAGCTCCTACAATGAGCAGTTCTTC.

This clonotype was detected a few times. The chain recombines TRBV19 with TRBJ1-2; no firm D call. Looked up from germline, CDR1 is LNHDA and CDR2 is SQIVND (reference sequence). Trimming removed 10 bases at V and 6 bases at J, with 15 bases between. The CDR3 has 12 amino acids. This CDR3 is CATHASPHGYTF. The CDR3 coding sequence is TGTGCCACCCACGCAAGTCCCCATGGCTACACCTTC.

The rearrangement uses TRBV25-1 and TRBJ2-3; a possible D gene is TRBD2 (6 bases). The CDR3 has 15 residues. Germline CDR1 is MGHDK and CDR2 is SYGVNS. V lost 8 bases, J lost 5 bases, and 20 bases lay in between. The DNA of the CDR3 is TGTGCCAGCCGAATGGAGGGGTCCGGGTTAGATACGCAGTATTTT. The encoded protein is CASRMEGSGLDTQYF. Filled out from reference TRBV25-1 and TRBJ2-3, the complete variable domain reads EADIYQTPRYLVIGTGKKITLECSQTMGHDKMYWYQQDPGMELHLIHYSYGVNSTEKGDLSSESTVSRIRTEHFPLTLESARPSHTSQYLCASRMEGSGLDTQYFGPGTRLTVL.

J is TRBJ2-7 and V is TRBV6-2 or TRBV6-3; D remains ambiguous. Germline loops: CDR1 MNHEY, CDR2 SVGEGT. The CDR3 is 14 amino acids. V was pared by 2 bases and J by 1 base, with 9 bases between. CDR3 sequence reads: CASSYTPESYEQYF. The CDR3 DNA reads TGTGCCAGCAGTTACACACCTGAATCCTACGAGCAGTACTTC.

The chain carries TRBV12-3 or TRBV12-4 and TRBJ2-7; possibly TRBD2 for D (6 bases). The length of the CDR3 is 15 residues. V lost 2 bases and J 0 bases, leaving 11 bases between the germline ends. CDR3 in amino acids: CASSLNSGRSYEQYF. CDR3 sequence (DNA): TGTGCCAGCAGTTTAAATAGCGGCCGCTCCTACGAGCAGTACTTC.

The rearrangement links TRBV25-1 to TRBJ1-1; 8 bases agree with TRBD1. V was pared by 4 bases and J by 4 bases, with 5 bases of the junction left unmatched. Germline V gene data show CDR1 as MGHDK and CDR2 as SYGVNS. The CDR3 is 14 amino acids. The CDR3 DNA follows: TGTGCCAGCAGTGCTAAACAGGGGGGCACTGAAGCTTTCTTT. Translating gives CASSAKQGGTEAFF.

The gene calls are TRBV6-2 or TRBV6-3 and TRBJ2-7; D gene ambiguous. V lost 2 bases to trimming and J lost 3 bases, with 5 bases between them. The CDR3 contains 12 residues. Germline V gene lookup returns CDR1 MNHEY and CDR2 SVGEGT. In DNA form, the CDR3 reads TGTGCCAGCAGTTACAGTCTCTACGAGCAGTACTTC. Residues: CASSYSLYEQYF.

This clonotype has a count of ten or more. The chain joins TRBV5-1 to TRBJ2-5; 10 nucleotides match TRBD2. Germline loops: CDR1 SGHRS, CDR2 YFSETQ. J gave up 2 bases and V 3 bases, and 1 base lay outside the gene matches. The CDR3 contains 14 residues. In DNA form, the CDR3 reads TGCGCCAGCAGCTCTAGCGGGGGACAAGAGACCCAGTACTTC. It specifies CASSSSGGQETQYF.

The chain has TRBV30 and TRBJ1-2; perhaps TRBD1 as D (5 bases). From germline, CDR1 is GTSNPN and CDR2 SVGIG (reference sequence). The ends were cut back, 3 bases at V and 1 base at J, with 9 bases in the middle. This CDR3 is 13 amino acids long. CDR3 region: CAWSDDSNYGYTF. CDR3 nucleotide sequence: TGTGCCTGGAGCGATGACAGTAACTATGGCTACACCTTC.

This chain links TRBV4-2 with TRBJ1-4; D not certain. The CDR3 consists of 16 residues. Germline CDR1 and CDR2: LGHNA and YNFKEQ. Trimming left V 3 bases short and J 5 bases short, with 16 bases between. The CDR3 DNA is TGTGCCAGCAGCCACTCCGCTACTGTGAGCAATGAAAAACTGTTTTTT. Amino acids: CASSHSATVSNEKLFF.

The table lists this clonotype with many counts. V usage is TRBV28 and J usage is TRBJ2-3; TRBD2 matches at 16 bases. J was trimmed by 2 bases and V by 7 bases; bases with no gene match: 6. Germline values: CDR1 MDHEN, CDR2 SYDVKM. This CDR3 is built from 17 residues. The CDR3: CASTGGLAGGNTDTQYF. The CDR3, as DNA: TGTGCCAGCACGGGGGGACTAGCGGGAGGGAACACAGATACGCAGTATTTT. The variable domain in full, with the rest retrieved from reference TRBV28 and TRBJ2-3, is DVKVTQSSRYLVKRTGEKVFLECVQDMDHENMFWYRQDPGLGLRLIYFSYDVKMKEKGDIPEGYSVSREKKERFSLILESASTNQTSMYLCASTGGLAGGNTDTQYFGPGTRLTVL.

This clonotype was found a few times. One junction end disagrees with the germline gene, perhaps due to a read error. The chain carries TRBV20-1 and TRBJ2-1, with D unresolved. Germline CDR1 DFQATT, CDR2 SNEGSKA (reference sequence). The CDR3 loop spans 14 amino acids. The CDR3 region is CSAKKANSYNEQFF. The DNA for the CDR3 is TGCAGTGCTAAGAAGGCCAACTCCTATAATGAGCAGTTCTTC.